The 11 T cell receptor beta chains in this list originate from one sample, sequenced in a study of PD-1 blockade in classical Hodgkin lymphoma. TCRdb keeps only in-frame clones here, not all; method: immunoSEQ multiplex PCR. The table records under 130,000 clones, 89% of them present only once. Documented time point: cycle 4 day 1 (C4D1), after 5 to 7 weeks of nivolumab. Each patient experienced a relapse that followed autologous stem cell transplantation, and brentuximab vedotin exposure varied. The source material was peripheral blood mononuclear cells (PBMCs), sampled before the fourth cycle of nivolumab. The receptors were sampled from a human donor with classical Hodgkin lymphoma.

The V call is TRBV7-2, the J call TRBJ1-1; D possibly corresponds to TRBD1 (5 bases). The CDR3 has 14 amino acids. From germline, CDR1 is SGHTA and CDR2 FQGNSA. V dropped 2 bases and J dropped 0 bases, with 7 bases sitting between them. CDR3 sequence reads: CASSLYRLNTEAFF. In DNA form, the CDR3 reads TGTGCCAGCAGCTTATACAGGTTGAACACTGAAGCTTTCTTT.

CDR3 protein: CASSLAGGAWNEQFF. The CDR3 DNA reads TGTGCCAGCAGCTTAGCTGGCGGGGCCTGGAATGAGCAGTTCTTC. The chain joins TRBV7-6 to TRBJ2-1, with D possibly matching TRBD2 (6 bases). V was clipped by 0 bases and J by 7 bases, with 13 bases between them. The CDR3 contains 15 residues. Looked up from germline, CDR1 is SGHVS and CDR2 is FNYEAQ.

This clone was seen once. The rearrangement uses TRBV7-2 and TRBJ1-2; tentatively, D is TRBD1 (5 bases). Trimming removed 0 bases at V and 6 bases at J, with 11 bases between. CDR1 and CDR2 from the germline V gene are SGHTA and FQGNSA. This CDR3 is 14 amino acids long. The CDR3 sequence: CASSLAQGPDGYTF. The CDR3 DNA reads as TGTGCCAGCAGCTTAGCTCAGGGCCCCGATGGCTACACCTTC.

CDR3 sequence (DNA): TGTGCCAGCAGCTTAGACCAGTACGAGCAGTACTTC. It encodes CASSLDQYEQYF. The chain joins TRBV7-2 to TRBJ2-7; D gene uncertain. V shed 1 base and J shed 4 bases, with 5 bases lying between them. Germline V gene lookup returns CDR1 SGHTA and CDR2 FQGNSA. CDR3 length: 12 amino acids.

The rearrangement links TRBV6-5 to TRBJ1-2, with D tentatively TRBD1 (5 bases). The CDR3 contains 14 residues. Trimming pared 3 bases from V and 4 bases from J, leaving 12 bases between. Germline CDR1 reads MNHEY; CDR2 reads SVGAGI. The CDR3 protein is CASSYAGRGYGYTF. CDR3 coding DNA: TGTGCCAGCAGTTATGCAGGGCGTGGCTATGGCTACACCTTC.

The V gene is TRBV5-6, the J gene TRBJ1-2; 10 positions agree with TRBD1. This CDR3 has 16 residues. V lost 2 bases to trimming and J lost 6 bases; unmatched junction nucleotides: 10. Germline CDR1 is SGHDT and CDR2 is YYEEEE. CDR3 nucleotides: TGTGCCAGCAGCTTTAGTTCTGGGACAGGGGTTGATGGCTACACCTTC. Its protein is CASSFSSGTGVDGYTF.

This sequence joins TRBV6-5 and TRBJ1-2, with 7 bases that match TRBD1. Germline loops: CDR1 MNHEY, CDR2 SVGAGI. V gave up 2 bases and J gave up 4 bases; unmatched junction bases: 7. The CDR3 contains 15 residues. CDR3 amino acids: CASSYAPGQAYGYTF. In nucleotides, the CDR3 is TGTGCCAGCAGTTACGCCCCAGGACAGGCCTATGGCTACACCTTC.

The gene calls are TRBV6-5 and TRBJ1-1; D not certain. CDR1 is MNHEY, CDR2 SVGAGI, per germline. The V gene lost 6 bases and the J gene lost 2 bases, with 16 bases spanning the gap. The CDR3 runs to 15 residues. The CDR3 coding sequence is TGTGCCAGCAGCAACCCCTTGGGCAGAAACACTGAAGCTTTCTTT. Its translation: CASSNPLGRNTEAFF.

This chain connects TRBV4-1 to TRBJ2-4; the D gene could be TRBD1 or TRBD2 (5 bases each). From germline, CDR1 is MGHRA and CDR2 YSYEKL. The CDR3 runs 18 residues. Trimming pared 1 base from V and 1 base from J, leaving 17 bases between. The CDR3 loop reads CASSQAVWDGQAKNIQYF. The DNA for the CDR3 is TGCGCCAGCAGCCAAGCGGTGTGGGACGGGCAGGCCAAAAACATTCAGTACTTC.

This clone appeared a single time. The chain carries TRBV6-6 and TRBJ1-4; no reliable D call. Germline CDR1 MNHNY, CDR2 SVGAGI (reference sequence). Trimming took 5 bases from V and 4 from J, leaving 8 bases between them. The CDR3 has 13 residues. The CDR3 sequence is CASSPPNNEKLFF. CDR3 bases: TGTGCCAGCAGTCCCCCGAATAATGAAAAACTGTTTTTT.

This clone was observed once. This rearrangement joins TRBV6-4 to TRBJ2-2, with a tentative D call TRBD2 (6 bases). Germline CDR1 is MRHNA and CDR2 is SNTAGT. The CDR3 covers 16 residues. V lost 2 bases to trimming and J lost 4 bases, with 14 bases between them. The CDR3 DNA sequence: TGTGCCAGCAGTGACATCGGGGGTCGTAGCACCGGGGAGCTGTTTTTT. The encoded protein is CASSDIGGRSTGELFF.